The 22 T cell receptor beta chains reported below all come from one sample, sequenced in a study of beta chain features in type 1 diabetes (dated by TCRdb to 2017 to 2018). Antigens of these TCRs are unknown. What the research found in general, with its limitations: Type 1 diabetes patients showed a moderate but significant shortening of TCRB CDR3 length in all four CD4+ subsets.

Libraries were prepared through the immunoSEQ multiplex PCR assay. The High Capacity cDNA Reverse Transcription Kit was used to reverse transcribe all of the isolated RNA, meaning that expressed TCRB transcripts were what got sequenced. Entries here come from immuneACCESS through TCRdb and include only in-frame sequences with V and J called. Some clones fail to appear in such tables; in the studies checked, an unresolved V gene covers under half of the shortfall, and the cause of the remainder is unknown. The table for this sample lists roughly 24,000 clones; roughly 69% of them were counted only once. The ten top clones hold 3.5% to 4.5% of the sample. Material for sequencing was Tregs from blood. The intended sense of this specimen's cell subset or site label: regulatory CD4+ T cells. These receptor sequences come from a man younger than 35 with type 1 diabetes.

V usage is TRBV5-6 and J usage is TRBJ2-5, with no clear D. This CDR3 is built from 12 residues. Germline CDR1 is SGHDT and CDR2 is YYEEEE. V dropped 2 bases and J dropped 5 bases, with 7 bases sitting between them. CDR3 coding DNA: TGTGCCAGCAGCTTTCCCCAGGAGACCCAGTACTTC. Residues: CASSFPQETQYF.

The chain is built from TRBV28 and TRBJ1-5; D is perhaps TRBD1 (5 bases). The germline CDR1 and CDR2 sequences are MDHEN and SYDVKM. This CDR3 contains 14 residues. The V gene lost 3 bases and the J gene lost 0 bases, with 6 bases spanning the gap. This chain's CDR3 is CASSFGGSNQPQHF. The CDR3 nucleotides read TGTGCCAGCAGTTTCGGGGGTAGCAATCAGCCCCAGCATTTT.

Here the CDR3 DNA reads TGTGCCAGCAGCTATACTAGCGAAGAGACCCAGTACTTC. As protein: CASSYTSEETQYF. V is TRBV5-4 and J is TRBJ2-5; 7 bases align to TRBD2. Germline V gives CDR1 SGHNT, CDR2 YYREEE (reference sequence). J was trimmed by 3 bases and V by 3 bases; bases with no gene match: 2. This CDR3 has 13 amino acids.

This clone was seen a few times. The rearrangement links TRBV11-2 to TRBJ2-3, with unresolved D. Germline CDR1 reads SGHAT; CDR2 reads FQNNGV. V lost 2 bases to trimming and J lost 1 base, with 10 bases between them. The length of the CDR3 is 15 residues. This CDR3 is CASSLSRAGTDTQYF. The CDR3 region has the DNA TGTGCCAGCAGCTTATCGCGCGCCGGCACAGATACGCAGTATTTT.

The genes are TRBV7-9 and TRBJ2-4, with 7 positions matching TRBD1. This CDR3 spans 12 amino acids. Germline trimming cut 4 bases from V and 7 bases from J; bases unmatched to any gene: 1. CDR1 and CDR2 (germline): SEHNR, FQNEAQ (reference sequence). The CDR3 coding sequence is TGTGCCAGCAGCTCGGGACAGAACATTCAGTACTTC. It specifies CASSSGQNIQYF.

This chain connects TRBV11-2 to TRBJ1-3, with D maybe TRBD1 (5 bases). CDR1 SGHAT and CDR2 FQNNGV come from the germline V gene. The CDR3 contains 13 residues. The ends were cut back, 8 bases at V and 8 bases at J, with 16 bases in the middle. The chain's CDR3 is CASGERGRDTIYF. Here the CDR3 DNA reads TGTGCCAGCGGAGAAAGGGGTCGGGACACCATATATTTT. The entire variable domain, with the rest obtained from reference TRBV11-2 and TRBJ1-3, is as follows: EAGVAQSPRYKIIEKRQSVAFWCNPISGHATLYWYQQILGQGPKLLIQFQNNGVVDDSQLPKDRFSAERLKGVDSTLKIQPAKLEDSAVYLCASGERGRDTIYFGEGSWLTVV.

The chain employs TRBV6-5 and TRBJ2-3, with D hard to call. From germline, CDR1 is MNHEY and CDR2 SVGAGI. CDR3 length: 16 amino acids. The V gene lost 2 bases and the J gene lost 1 base, with 13 bases spanning the gap. CDR3 sequence (DNA): TGTGCCAGCAGTTACGGGCTGGGTCTCGGCACAGATACGCAGTATTTT. Translated: CASSYGLGLGTDTQYF.

This clone has a single count. This CDR3 is CASSLVLQGEPYEQYF. The DNA for the CDR3 is TGTGCCAGCAGCTTAGTTCTCCAGGGGGAACCCTACGAGCAGTACTTC. The V gene is TRBV11-2, the J gene TRBJ2-7, with 7 bases identical to TRBD1. After removal of 1 base from V and 2 bases from J, the junction contained 8 bases not matched to a gene. Per germline, CDR1 SGHAT and CDR2 FQNNGV. This CDR3 contains 16 residues.

This clone has only one observation. The rearrangement links TRBV5-1 to TRBJ2-7; 9 bases are shared with TRBD2. Germline-derived CDR1 and CDR2 are SGHRS and YFSETQ. This CDR3 contains 14 residues. With V trimmed by 4 bases and J by 6 bases, 8 bases remained unmatched. CDR3 sequence (DNA): TGCGCCAGCAGCAACCTGGGACTAGCCGCCGAGCAGTACTTC. This translates into CASSNLGLAAEQYF. The whole variable domain, remainder taken from reference TRBV5-1 and TRBJ2-7, is KAGVTQTPRYLIKTRGQQVTLSCSPISGHRSVSWYQQTPGQGLQFLFEYFSETQRNKGNFPGRFSGRQFSNSRSEMNVSTLELGDSALYLCASSNLGLAAEQYFGPGTRLTVT.

This clone was counted only a few times. This sequence joins TRBV5-4 and TRBJ2-3, with D possibly TRBD1 on 5 matching bases. CDR3 length: 14 residues. V was cut by 4 bases and J by 0 bases, with 9 bases left in between. Germline values: CDR1 SGHNT, CDR2 YYREEE (reference sequence). Here the CDR3 reads CASSAQGSTDTQYF. In DNA, the CDR3 is TGTGCCAGCAGCGCCCAGGGTAGCACAGATACGCAGTATTTT. The full variable domain, completed using reference TRBV5-4 and TRBJ2-3, is ETGVTQSPTHLIKTRGQQVTLRCSSQSGHNTVSWYQQALGQGPQFIFQYYREEENGRGNFPPRFSGLQFPNYSSELNVNALELDDSALYLCASSAQGSTDTQYFGPGTRLTVL.

This clone has a handful of counts. The rearrangement links TRBV6-6 to TRBJ1-6; no firm D call. V was trimmed by 9 bases and J by 8 bases, leaving 11 bases between them. This CDR3 is 12 amino acids long. Looked up from germline, CDR1 is MNHNY and CDR2 is SVGAGI (reference sequence). For the CDR3, the DNA is TGTGCCAGTTACAGTTTTGATTCACCCCTCCACTTT. Protein product: CASYSFDSPLHF.

In this sample, this clone turned up once. The chain combines TRBV5-1 with TRBJ2-5; 7 positions match TRBD1. Near its end, the DNA agrees better with TRBJ2-7, so the J call may be wrong. The CDR3 runs 14 residues. Germline-derived CDR1 and CDR2 are SGHRS and YFSETQ. The CDR3 DNA sequence: TGCGCCAGCAGGGGAAAGGGGGCGAACTACGAGCAGTACTTC. Protein product: CASRGKGANYEQYF.

V usage is TRBV11-2 and J usage is TRBJ2-4; D possibly corresponds to TRBD1 (5 bases). V lost 5 bases and J 1 base, leaving 12 bases between the germline ends. This CDR3 has 15 residues. The V gene's germline CDR1 is SGHAT and CDR2 FQNNGV. This CDR3 reads CASSPLNRAKNIQYF. The CDR3 DNA reads TGTGCCAGCAGCCCCTTGAACAGGGCCAAAAACATTCAGTACTTC.

This chain links TRBV18 with TRBJ1-5; a possible D gene is TRBD1 (5 bases). Germline V gene data show CDR1 as KGHSH and CDR2 as LQKENI. This CDR3 has 13 residues. Trimming cost V 3 bases and J 4 bases, with 7 bases left between them. This CDR3 is CASSPGGNQPQHF. CDR3 in DNA: TGTGCCAGCTCACCCGGGGGGAATCAGCCCCAGCATTTT.

The chain couples TRBV18 to TRBJ1-2; TRBD1 aligns across 10 bases. Germline CDR1 KGHSH, CDR2 LQKENI. The CDR3 covers 15 residues. Losses at the gene ends were 4 bases for V and 4 bases for J; bases not matched to a gene: 6. The CDR3 spells CASSQGQGVFYGYTF. The CDR3 bases are TGTGCCAGCTCACAAGGACAGGGGGTTTTCTATGGCTACACCTTC.

The V gene is TRBV7-2, the J gene TRBJ2-3; 13 bases line up with TRBD2. There are 19 residues in the CDR3. The trim removed 5 bases at V and 0 bases at J, leaving 11 bases unmatched. Germline CDR1 is SGHTA and CDR2 is FQGNSA. The CDR3 bases are TGTGCCAGCAGCCTGCTACTAGCGGGGGGGCAGTTAAGCACAGATACGCAGTATTTT. It encodes CASSLLLAGGQLSTDTQYF. The variable domain in full, completed from reference TRBV7-2 and TRBJ2-3, reads GAGVSQSPSNKVTEKGKDVELRCDPISGHTALYWYRQSLGQGLEFLIYFQGNSAPDKSGLPSDRFSAERTGGSVSTLTIQRTQQEDSAVYLCASSLLLAGGQLSTDTQYFGPGTRLTVL.

The chain's CDR3 is CASSATGNSYEQYF. DNA for the CDR3: TGCGCCAGCAGCGCAACAGGAAACTCCTACGAGCAGTACTTC. The J gene is TRBJ2-7, the V gene TRBV5-1; maybe TRBD1 (5 bases). The germline CDR1 and CDR2 sequences are SGHRS and YFSETQ. V lost 4 bases and J 0 bases, leaving 11 bases between the germline ends. The CDR3 runs 14 residues.

The chain recombines TRBV27 with TRBJ1-4, with unresolved D. Germline V CDR1 and CDR2: MNHEY, SMNVEV (reference sequence). V lost 8 bases, J lost 0 bases, and 16 bases lay in between. CDR3 length: 16 residues. The CDR3 protein is CASGRAPSATNEKLFF. CDR3 nucleotides: TGTGCCAGCGGGAGAGCCCCCAGTGCAACTAATGAAAAACTGTTTTTT.

The chain joins TRBV7-2 to TRBJ1-5; a weak D match, TRBD1 (6 bases). Trimming cost V 0 bases and J 6 bases, with 18 bases left between them. The CDR3 length is 17 residues. Germline V gene lookup returns CDR1 SGHTA and CDR2 FQGNSA. CDR3 sequence reads: CASSLAARRGSGQPQHF. DNA of the CDR3: TGTGCCAGCAGCTTAGCCGCTCGAAGGGGGTCGGGTCAGCCCCAGCATTTT.

This sequence joins TRBV18 and TRBJ1-2, with D perhaps TRBD1 (5 bases). Trimming shortened V by 5 bases and J by 7 bases, and 23 bases separated the two germline ends. The CDR3 spans 16 residues. Germline V gene lookup returns CDR1 KGHSH and CDR2 LQKENI. The CDR3 sequence: CASSNTGGRTIFGYTF. The CDR3 DNA sequence: TGTGCCAGCTCAAATACAGGTGGGAGGACGATCTTTGGCTACACCTTC.

The chain links TRBV18 to TRBJ2-5; D perhaps matches TRBD1 (5 bases). Trimming stripped 2 bases from V and 4 bases from J, with 17 bases between. CDR3 length: 16 amino acids. The germline CDR1 and CDR2 sequences are KGHSH and LQKENI. The CDR3 coding sequence is TGTGCCAGCTCACCAGGTCGCGCATCAGGGTTAGAGACCCAGTACTTC. This gives the protein CASSPGRASGLETQYF.

This clone was observed a handful of times. The chain employs TRBV4-1 and TRBJ2-3, with 8 positions matching TRBD2. V trimming: 6 bases; J trimming: 3 bases; junction bases outside the gene matches: 2. Germline assignment: CDR1 MGHRA and CDR2 YSYEKL. CDR3 length: 13 residues. The CDR3 is CASSGTSTDTQYF. The CDR3 DNA sequence: TGCGCCAGCAGTGGGACTAGTACAGATACGCAGTATTTT.